The 22 T cell receptor beta chains in this list originate from one sample, sequenced in a study. TCRdb re-derived calls from the 5' RACE reads in MiXCR, one entry per CDR3 protein. Found here are under 60,000 distinct CDR3 sequences, 25% to 30% of them singletons; the top ten hold under 2.5%. Source material: naive CD4+ T cells sorted from blood. This sample's subset: naive CD4+ T cells, CD4+CD45RA+CD25-. Receptors were obtained from a female donor with breast cancer.

A word on this clonotype: This may arise from a read error, as a much more abundant clone is one base away. The chain couples TRBV6-1 to TRBJ2-5; 7 bases match TRBD2. Germline V gene sequence: CDR1 MNHNS, CDR2 SASEGT. The CDR3 consists of 13 residues. CDR3 sequence: CASSSWAGEAQYF. The CDR3 bases are TGTGCCAGCAGTTCATGGGCGGGAGAGGCCCAGTACTTC.

V gene TRBV20-1 combines with J gene TRBJ2-5, with unresolved D. Germline CDR1 DFQATT, CDR2 SNEGSKA (reference sequence). CDR3 size: 12 residues. Trimming removed 7 bases from V and 5 bases from J, with 14 bases in between. The CDR3 loop is CSVRLPVETQYF. CDR3 in DNA: TGCAGTGTGCGGCTCCCAGTTGAGACCCAGTACTTC.

The chain joins TRBV4-2 to TRBJ1-6, with 7 positions matching TRBD1. V dropped 1 base and J dropped 7; count of bases not matched to a gene: 10. The germline V gene has CDR1 LGHNA and CDR2 YNFKEQ. This CDR3 has 17 amino acids. The CDR3 DNA follows: TGTGCCAGCAGCCAAGTTACCCCAGGGGGTGGAAATTCACCCCTCCACTTT. Residues: CASSQVTPGGGNSPLHF.

In this sample, this clonotype turned up many times. The rearrangement uses TRBV20-1 and TRBJ2-1; TRBD2 matches 8 bases. V lost 5 bases, J lost 0 bases, and 12 bases stayed unmatched. The CDR3 is 17 residues long. CDR1 DFQATT and CDR2 SNEGSKA come from the germline V gene (reference sequence). In nucleotides, the CDR3 is TGCAGTGCTGTCGCTCGGGAGGGCCGGAGCTCCTACAATGAGCAGTTCTTC. The encoded protein is CSAVAREGRSSYNEQFF.

This clonotype was seen repeatedly, ten times or more. This chain joins TRBV4-1 and TRBJ2-2; D ambiguous. Trimming took 2 bases from V and 7 from J, leaving 5 bases between them. The CDR3 covers 12 residues. CDR1 MGHRA and CDR2 YSYEKL come from the germline V gene. The chain's CDR3 is CASSQLSGELFF. CDR3 DNA sequence: TGCGCCAGCAGCCAACTGAGCGGGGAGCTGTTTTTT.

This clonotype was counted only a few times. The chain combines TRBV5-6 with TRBJ2-4, with 7 bases that match TRBD1. The germline V gene encodes CDR1 SGHDT and CDR2 YYEEEE. The CDR3 runs 15 residues. V was clipped by 4 bases and J by 3 bases; unmatched bases: 7. The CDR3 DNA reads TGTGCCAGCAGCCGTGGGACAGACGACAAAAACATTCAGTACTTC. Translated, it gives CASSRGTDDKNIQYF.

V usage is TRBV3-1 and J usage is TRBJ1-1; possible D gene TRBD1, 5 bases. Trimming took off 1 base at V and 14 bases at J, with 14 bases between the two ends. Germline CDR1 LGHDT, CDR2 YNNKEL (reference sequence). This CDR3 is built from 12 residues. CDR3 sequence (DNA): TGTGCCAGCAGCCAAGTGGGGGGAAGGACGTTCTTT. Translating it yields CASSQVGGRTFF.

This clonotype was detected ten times or more. This sequence joins TRBV6-5 and TRBJ1-1, with TRBD1 matching 7 bases. The CDR3 has 13 amino acids. Germline CDR1 is MNHEY and CDR2 is SVGAGI. Germline trimming cut 5 bases from V and 8 bases from J; bases unmatched to any gene: 8. The CDR3 DNA sequence: TGTGCCAGCAGTAAACGGACAGGTCACGAAGCTTTCTTT. It specifies CASSKRTGHEAFF.

This clonotype was observed a handful of times. The chain joins TRBV9 to TRBJ2-1, with D perhaps TRBD1 (5 bases). V dropped 1 base and J dropped 3 bases, with 8 bases sitting between them. Germline V CDR1 and CDR2: SGDLS, YYNGEE. The CDR3 is made up of 14 amino acids. The CDR3 DNA reads TGTGCCAGCAGCGTACAGGGAAACTACAATGAGCAGTTCTTC. It encodes CASSVQGNYNEQFF.

In this sample, this clonotype turned up a few times. The V call is TRBV12-3 or TRBV12-4, the J call TRBJ2-7; no clear D gene. The length of the CDR3 is 12 residues. V lost 6 bases to trimming and J lost 3 bases, with 9 bases between them. The CDR3 loop reads CASSPRVYEQYF. The CDR3 DNA follows: TGTGCCAGCAGCCCCCGTGTCTACGAGCAGTACTTC.

This clonotype was counted ten times or more. The chain is built from TRBV12-3 or TRBV12-4 and TRBJ2-1; D ambiguous. The CDR3 consists of 15 residues. The V gene lost 5 bases and the J gene lost 1 base, with 12 bases spanning the gap. The CDR3 reads CASSRMTGSYNEQFF. The CDR3 nucleotides are TGTGCCAGCAGTCGAATGACCGGTTCCTACAATGAGCAGTTCTTC.

This rearrangement joins TRBV4-2 to TRBJ2-3; D is uncertain. V was trimmed by 4 bases and J by 2 bases, leaving 13 bases between them. CDR1 and CDR2 (germline): LGHNA, YNFKEQ. CDR3 length: 15 residues. CDR3 DNA sequence: TGTGCCAGCAGCCCCTCCGGTGGCGCCACAGATACGCAGTATTTT. Residues: CASSPSGGATDTQYF.

J is TRBJ1-2 and V is TRBV6-5; D may be TRBD1 (5 bases). V gave up 5 bases and J gave up 1 base, with 8 bases separating them. This CDR3 spans 13 amino acids. CDR1 MNHEY and CDR2 SVGAGI come from the germline V gene. The CDR3 DNA reads TGTGCCAGCAGTCGGGGGGGTAACTATGGCTACACCTTC. Residues: CASSRGGNYGYTF.

The V and J genes are TRBV5-1 and TRBJ1-2; D not certain. The CDR3 runs 14 residues. The V gene lost 1 base and the J gene lost 2 bases, with 9 bases spanning the gap. Germline V CDR1 and CDR2: SGHRS, YFSETQ. The DNA for the CDR3 is TGCGCCAGCAGCTTGTTCGGAGAGAACTATGGCTACACCTTC. This sequence encodes CASSLFGENYGYTF.

The CDR3: CASSTRDWYSSYEQYF. The CDR3 DNA is TGTGCCAGCAGCACTCGGGACTGGTATAGCTCCTACGAGCAGTACTTC. This chain uses TRBV6-2 or TRBV6-3 with TRBJ2-7; possible D gene TRBD2, 6 bases. The CDR3 is 16 residues long. The germline V and J ends were trimmed by 6 bases and 0 bases, with 18 bases remaining between them. Germline V gives CDR1 MNHEY, CDR2 SVGEGT.

In this sample, this clonotype turned up a few times. The rearrangement links TRBV12-3 or TRBV12-4 to TRBJ1-2; D is undetermined. The germline V and J ends were trimmed by 6 bases and 2 bases, with 10 bases remaining between them. The CDR3 spans 13 residues. This CDR3 is CASSTRTNYGYTF. As DNA, the CDR3 is TGTGCCAGCAGCACTCGAACCAACTATGGCTACACCTTC.

The chain joins TRBV7-2 to TRBJ2-1; D might be TRBD1 (5 bases). The CDR3 covers 16 residues. V was shortened by 5 bases and J by 2 bases, with 16 bases between the two germline ends. Germline values: CDR1 SGHTA, CDR2 FQGNSA. The CDR3 nucleotides read TGTGCCAGCAGCCTCAATGGGGCAGCCACCTACAATGAGCAGTTCTTC. It is translated as CASSLNGAATYNEQFF. Variable domain in full (rest from reference TRBV7-2 and TRBJ2-1): GAGVSQSPSNKVTEKGKDVELRCDPISGHTALYWYRQSLGQGLEFLIYFQGNSAPDKSGLPSDRFSAERTGGSVSTLTIQRTQQEDSAVYLCASSLNGAATYNEQFFGPGTRLTVL.

The sample holds a few counts of this clonotype. The chain carries TRBV6-4 and TRBJ2-3, with a possible D match to TRBD1 (6 bases). The CDR3 covers 14 residues. Germline lookup yields CDR1 MRHNA and CDR2 SNTAGT. The V end was cut by 10 bases, the J end by 4 bases, with 18 bases between. CDR3 sequence: CATSEQGLADTQYF. The CDR3 DNA reads TGTGCCACTTCGGAACAGGGCCTCGCAGATACGCAGTATTTT.

This clonotype was seen only a few times. The V call is TRBV18, the J call TRBJ2-1; a possible D gene is TRBD2 (6 bases). The V and J ends lost 8 bases and 6 bases respectively, with 14 bases between them. This CDR3 is built from 13 residues. Germline V gene data show CDR1 as KGHSH and CDR2 as LQKENI. CDR3 loop: CASQPGERNEQFF. CDR3 bases: TGTGCCAGCCAGCCGGGGGAGCGCAATGAGCAGTTCTTC.

This clonotype has a count of ten or more. This sequence joins TRBV6-5 and TRBJ1-6; no clear D. V lost 0 bases and J 8 bases, leaving 5 bases between the germline ends. In germline, CDR1 is MNHEY, CDR2 SVGAGI. This CDR3 spans 13 amino acids. The CDR3 DNA follows: TGTGCCAGCAGTTACTCGAGGGATTCACCCCTCCACTTT. It specifies CASSYSRDSPLHF.

Turning to this clonotype: Possible read error: a much larger clone is one base away. V and J are TRBV29-1 and TRBJ2-2, with a weak D call TRBD1 (5 bases). This CDR3 comprises 13 residues. Germline assignment: CDR1 SQVTM and CDR2 ANQGSEA. V dropped 3 bases and J dropped 4 bases, with 9 bases sitting between them. CDR3 bases: TGCAGCGTTGACAGGGATAGCACCGGGGAGCTGTTTTTT. Protein product: CSVDRDSTGELFF.

This clonotype has a handful of counts. This rearrangement joins TRBV7-2 to TRBJ2-1; D not resolved. V shed 1 base and J shed 6 bases, with 7 bases lying between them. CDR3 length: 13 residues. The germline gives CDR1 SGHTA, CDR2 FQGNSA. The chain's CDR3 is CASSLGLVNEQFF. CDR3 coding DNA: TGTGCCAGCAGCTTAGGGCTAGTCAATGAGCAGTTCTTC.